Presented here are 17 T cell receptor beta chains from one specimen sequenced in a study of naive and memory T cell subsets (dated by TCRdb to 2015 to 2018). Libraries were constructed by UMI-ligation and nested PCR. For sequencing, an Illumina MiSeq was employed. An equimolar mix of two oligonucleotides covering both TRBC1 and TRBC2 was used as the beta constant-region primer. TCRdb reprocessed the public reads (quality trimming at Q25 with fastp, clone calling with MiXCR) and kept in-frame beta chains. Every entry covers one CDR3 protein and lists the most common genes and DNA from its rows. The sample records roughly 91,000 distinct CDR3 sequences, around 12% of which are singletons. The biggest ten clones account for about 0.93% of the sample. The sequenced material came from central memory CD4+ T cells from blood. The label giving this sample's cell subset or site can be read as: central memory, CD45RA- CD27+. These receptors all stem from a human donor in good health.

The chain's CDR3 is CASSVGTEANYGYTF. The CDR3 coding sequence is TGTGCCAGCTCAGTTGGGACAGAAGCTAACTATGGCTACACCTTC. The chain uses TRBV18 and TRBJ1-2, with 7 positions matching TRBD1. The CDR3 is made up of 15 amino acids. V was clipped by 5 bases and J by 0 bases; unmatched bases: 6. Germline-derived CDR1 and CDR2 are KGHSH and LQKENI.

This chain uses TRBV20-1 with TRBJ2-7, with 7 nucleotides matching TRBD2. V gave up 2 bases and J gave up 5 bases; unmatched junction bases: 18. The germline V gene encodes CDR1 DFQATT and CDR2 SNEGSKA (reference sequence). The CDR3 is 17 amino acids. The DNA for the CDR3 is TGCAGTGCTAGACACCATCTCGGTAGTGGGAGGGTTGACGAGCAGTACTTC. It yields the protein CSARHHLGSGRVDEQYF.

This clonotype was seen ten or more times. This CDR3 is CASSPGSGRETQYF. As DNA, the CDR3 is TGTGCCAGCTCACCCGGGTCAGGACGAGAGACCCAGTACTTC. The chain has TRBV18 and TRBJ2-5; D is unresolved. Germline V gene sequence: CDR1 KGHSH, CDR2 LQKENI. The V end was cut by 3 bases, the J end by 4 bases, with 12 bases between. The CDR3 sequence is 14 residues long. Together with reference TRBV18 and TRBJ2-5, the CDR3 gives the full variable domain: NAGVMQNPRHLVRRRGQEARLRCSPMKGHSHVYWYRQLPEEGLKFMVYLQKENIIDESGMPKERFSAEFPKEGPSILRIQQVVRGDSAAYFCASSPGSGRETQYFGPGTRLLVL.

This clonotype came up many times. CDR3 sequence reads: CSARNERYPWEQYF. Here the CDR3 DNA reads TGCAGTGCTAGAAACGAGCGCTACCCATGGGAGCAGTACTTC. The gene calls are TRBV20-1 and TRBJ2-7, with D unclear. This CDR3 has 14 residues. The V gene lost 2 bases and the J gene lost 7 bases, with 18 bases spanning the gap. Looked up from germline, CDR1 is DFQATT and CDR2 is SNEGSKA (reference sequence).

The table lists this clonotype with many counts. V is TRBV5-1 and J is TRBJ2-7, with D maybe TRBD1 (5 bases). Trimming took 2 bases from V and 2 from J, leaving 14 bases between them. This CDR3 has 15 residues. Germline V gives CDR1 SGHRS, CDR2 YFSETQ. CDR3 residues: CASSLTGQATYEQYF. The CDR3, as DNA: TGCGCCAGCAGCTTAACAGGCCAGGCAACCTACGAGCAGTACTTC. The complete variable domain, with remaining parts taken from reference TRBV5-1 and TRBJ2-7, reads KAGVTQTPRYLIKTRGQQVTLSCSPISGHRSVSWYQQTPGQGLQFLFEYFSETQRNKGNFPGRFSGRQFSNSRSEMNVSTLELGDSALYLCASSLTGQATYEQYFGPGTRLTVT.

This clonotype was counted at least ten times. V and J are TRBV7-2 and TRBJ2-7; D is possibly TRBD1 (5 bases). Germline V gene data show CDR1 as SGHTA and CDR2 as FQGNSA. V was shortened by 4 bases and J by 4 bases, with 14 bases between the two germline ends. The CDR3 covers 14 residues. For the CDR3, the DNA is TGTGCCAGCAGCTCCGGAAGACAGACGTACGAGCAGTACTTC. Its protein is CASSSGRQTYEQYF.

This clonotype was recorded many times. This rearrangement joins TRBV18 to TRBJ2-1, with D perhaps TRBD2 (6 bases). Trimming took 4 bases from V and 7 from J, leaving 14 bases between them. This CDR3 spans 14 amino acids. In germline, CDR1 is KGHSH, CDR2 LQKENI. CDR3: CASSLRESGNEQFF. The CDR3 DNA follows: TGTGCCAGCTCACTCCGGGAGTCAGGGAATGAGCAGTTCTTC.

This clonotype has more than one count but fewer than ten. This chain connects TRBV20-1 to TRBJ2-7, with 8 bases aligning to TRBD1. CDR1 is DFQATT, CDR2 SNEGSKA, per germline (reference sequence). The CDR3 has 16 amino acids. J lost 4 bases, V lost 5 bases, and 16 bases had no gene match. The CDR3 DNA reads as TGCAGTGCTTCCAATGCCGCAGGGGGCATCCAATACGAGCAGTACTTC. Translating it yields CSASNAAGGIQYEQYF.

In this sample, this clonotype turned up a few times. This chain links TRBV6-5 with TRBJ2-7; weak D call: TRBD1 (5 bases). Trimming cost V 6 bases and J 2 bases, with 17 bases left between them. There are 15 residues in the CDR3. CDR1 MNHEY and CDR2 SVGAGI come from the germline V gene. The CDR3 is CASRRNSQGTYEQYF. The DNA for the CDR3 is TGTGCCAGCAGACGAAATTCCCAGGGCACCTACGAGCAGTACTTC.

This clonotype has a handful of counts. The chain is built from TRBV20-1 and TRBJ1-2, with 7 bases matching TRBD1. CDR3 size: 13 residues. V gave up 1 base and J gave up 4 bases; unmatched junction bases: 3. Per germline, CDR1 DFQATT and CDR2 SNEGSKA (reference sequence). CDR3 in amino acids: CSARAGGSYGYTF. Written as DNA, the CDR3 is TGCAGTGCTAGAGCAGGGGGAAGCTATGGCTACACCTTC.

This clonotype was counted between two and nine times. The chain uses TRBV19 and TRBJ2-1; no clear D gene. V lost 7 bases and J lost 6, with 13 bases in between. The CDR3 has 13 amino acids. Germline values: CDR1 LNHDA, CDR2 SQIVND (reference sequence). CDR3: CASNYGRSNEQFF. DNA for the CDR3: TGTGCCAGTAACTACGGACGGTCCAATGAGCAGTTCTTC.

Turning to this clonotype: One end of the junction varies from germline; a read error may be responsible. The chain recombines TRBV27 with TRBJ2-3; 9 nucleotides align to TRBD2. Germline lookup yields CDR1 MNHEY and CDR2 SMNVEV (reference sequence). This CDR3 spans 14 amino acids. The CDR3 loop reads CASKLAGRTDMQYF. The CDR3 DNA is TGTGCCAGCAAACTAGCGGGCCGCACAGATATGCAGTATTTT.

This clonotype was seen at least ten times. The rearrangement joins TRBV29-1 to TRBJ2-3; no clear D. The V gene lost 1 base and the J gene lost 0 bases, with 14 bases spanning the gap. CDR3 length: 16 residues. Germline assignment: CDR1 SQVTM and CDR2 ANQGSEA. The CDR3 DNA sequence: TGCAGCGTTGAAGTCTACAGCCGCTCTAGCACAGATACGCAGTATTTT. Protein sequence: CSVEVYSRSSTDTQYF.

V and J are TRBV7-1 and TRBJ2-2; D call uncertain. TRBV7-1 is recorded as an ORF, its role being uncertain. The CDR3 spans 13 residues. Trimming shortened V by 5 bases and J by 1 base, and 5 bases separated the two germline ends. The CDR3 protein is CASSRENTGELFF. CDR3 DNA: TGTGCCAGCAGCAGGGAGAACACCGGGGAGCTGTTTTTT.

This clonotype was seen a handful of times. The chain couples TRBV20-1 to TRBJ2-1; D unresolved. Germline V gene data show CDR1 as DFQATT and CDR2 as SNEGSKA (reference sequence). This CDR3 spans 12 amino acids. The germline V and J ends were trimmed by 3 bases and 3 bases, with 6 bases remaining between them. The CDR3 here is CSASGLYNEQFF. The CDR3 bases are TGCAGTGCTAGCGGGCTCTACAATGAGCAGTTCTTC.

This clonotype was picked up many times. The rearrangement links TRBV4-1 to TRBJ1-1, with TRBD1 matching over 7 bases. The germline V gene encodes CDR1 MGHRA and CDR2 YSYEKL. V shed 5 bases, J shed 7 bases, and the junction held 7 bases outside the gene matches. The CDR3 is 13 residues long. DNA of the CDR3: TGCGCCAGCAGCTCGCACAGACAGGGTGAAGCTTTCTTT. Protein: CASSSHRQGEAFF.

The V and J genes are TRBV2 and TRBJ1-4; 10 bases line up with TRBD1. Germline CDR1 reads SNHLY; CDR2 reads FYNNEI. This CDR3 spans 15 amino acids. V lost 6 bases and J lost 8; bases outside the gene matches: 9. The CDR3 protein is CASSPRTGGWEKLFF. The CDR3 bases are TGTGCCAGCAGCCCCCGGACAGGGGGATGGGAAAAACTGTTTTTT.